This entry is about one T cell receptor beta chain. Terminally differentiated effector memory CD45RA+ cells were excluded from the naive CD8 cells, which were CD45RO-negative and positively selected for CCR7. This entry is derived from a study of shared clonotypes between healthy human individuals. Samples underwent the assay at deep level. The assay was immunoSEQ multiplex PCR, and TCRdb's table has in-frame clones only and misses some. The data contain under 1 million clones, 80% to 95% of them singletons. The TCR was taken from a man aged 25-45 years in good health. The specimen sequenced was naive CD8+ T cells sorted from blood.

CDR3 bases: TGTGCCAGCAGCTTAAGTTGGAAGGTTGAAGCTTTCTTT. Protein: CASSLSWKVEAFF. This sequence joins TRBV7-9 and TRBJ1-1; D is undetermined. Trimming shortened V by 2 bases and J by 7 bases, and 11 bases separated the two germline ends. From germline, CDR1 is SEHNR and CDR2 FQNEAQ (reference sequence). This CDR3 comprises 13 residues.